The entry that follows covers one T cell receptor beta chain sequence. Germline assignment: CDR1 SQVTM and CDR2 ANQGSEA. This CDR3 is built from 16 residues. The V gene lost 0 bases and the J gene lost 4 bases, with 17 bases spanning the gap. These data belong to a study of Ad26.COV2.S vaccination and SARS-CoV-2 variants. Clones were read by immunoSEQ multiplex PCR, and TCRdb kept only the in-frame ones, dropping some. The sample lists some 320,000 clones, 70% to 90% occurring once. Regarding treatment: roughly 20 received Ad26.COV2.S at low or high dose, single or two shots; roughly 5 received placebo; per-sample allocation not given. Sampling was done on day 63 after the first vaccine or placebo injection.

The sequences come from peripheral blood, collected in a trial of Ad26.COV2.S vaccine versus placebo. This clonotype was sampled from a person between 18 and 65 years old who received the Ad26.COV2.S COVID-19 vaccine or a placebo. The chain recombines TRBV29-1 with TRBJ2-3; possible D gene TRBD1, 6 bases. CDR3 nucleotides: TGCAGCGTTGAAGATCATGAGGGGGAAAAGGCAGATACGCAGTATTTT. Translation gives CSVEDHEGEKADTQYF.